This T cell receptor (beta chain) emerged from a study of cytomegalovirus exposure and HLA in healthy donors. Study conclusions and caveats: The authors excluded some V segments, including TRBV6-2 and TRBV6-3, as indistinguishable.

In regard to this clone: What it recognizes is unknown.

V was pared by 4 bases and J by 3 bases, with 16 bases between. Germline CDR1 is MDHEN and CDR2 is SYDVKM. The CDR3 consists of 15 residues. The study ran its PCR with 60 Vbeta and 13 Jbeta primers. Original methodology: A follow-up analysis tallied 70 million to 80 million unique TCR beta chains, roughly 11 million shared. The repertoire was sequenced with immunoSEQ multiplex PCR; TCRdb's copy has only in-frame clones and lacks some. The DNA gave D and trimming, while V, J and clone size come from that table. This sample carries 70,000 to 75,000 clones, with about 4% going to the ten biggest clones. This sequence joins TRBV28 and TRBJ2-7; a weak D match, TRBD2 (6 bases). The sample comprised PBMCs. The TCR was taken from a female donor in good health and CMV-seropositive. CDR3 in DNA: TGTGCCAGCAGTTCACCCCTAGGGCGGGGCTACGAGCAGTACTTC. This translates into CASSSPLGRGYEQYF.